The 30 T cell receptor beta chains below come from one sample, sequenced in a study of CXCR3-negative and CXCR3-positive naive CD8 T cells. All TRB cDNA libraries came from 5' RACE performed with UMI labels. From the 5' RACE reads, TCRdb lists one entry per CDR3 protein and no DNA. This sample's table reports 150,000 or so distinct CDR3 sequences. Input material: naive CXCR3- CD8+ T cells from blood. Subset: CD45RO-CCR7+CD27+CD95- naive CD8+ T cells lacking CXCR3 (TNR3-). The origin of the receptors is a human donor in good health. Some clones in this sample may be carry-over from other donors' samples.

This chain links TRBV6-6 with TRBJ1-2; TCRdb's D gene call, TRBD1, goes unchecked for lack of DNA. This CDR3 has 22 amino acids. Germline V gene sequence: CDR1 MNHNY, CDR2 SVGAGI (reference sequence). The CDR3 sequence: CASSLGAGVSWGERKANYGYTF.

The CDR3 spells CASSPPGLAGDEQFF. J is TRBJ2-1 and V is TRBV3-1; no DNA is available, so the TRBD2 call from TCRdb remains unchecked. From germline, CDR1 is LGHDT and CDR2 YNNKEL (reference sequence). This CDR3 has 15 residues.

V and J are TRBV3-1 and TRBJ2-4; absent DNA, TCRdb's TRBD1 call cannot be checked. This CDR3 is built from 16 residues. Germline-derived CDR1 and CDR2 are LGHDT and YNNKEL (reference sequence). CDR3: CASSQRLGQGGNIQYF.

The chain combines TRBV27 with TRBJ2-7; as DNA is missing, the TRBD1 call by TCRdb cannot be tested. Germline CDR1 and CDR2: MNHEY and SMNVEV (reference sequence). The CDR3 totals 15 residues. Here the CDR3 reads CASSSYPGSSYEQYF.

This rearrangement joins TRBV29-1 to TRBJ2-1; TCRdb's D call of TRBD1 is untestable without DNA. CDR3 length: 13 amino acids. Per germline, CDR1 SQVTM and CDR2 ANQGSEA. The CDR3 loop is CSVEVWGRDEQFF.

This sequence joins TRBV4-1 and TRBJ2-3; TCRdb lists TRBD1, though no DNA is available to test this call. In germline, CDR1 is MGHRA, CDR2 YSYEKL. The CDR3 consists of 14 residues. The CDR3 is CASSPGQGPDTQYF.

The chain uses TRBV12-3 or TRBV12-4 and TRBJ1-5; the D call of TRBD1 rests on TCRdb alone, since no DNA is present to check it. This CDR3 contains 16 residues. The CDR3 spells CASSLNSRERSQPQHF.

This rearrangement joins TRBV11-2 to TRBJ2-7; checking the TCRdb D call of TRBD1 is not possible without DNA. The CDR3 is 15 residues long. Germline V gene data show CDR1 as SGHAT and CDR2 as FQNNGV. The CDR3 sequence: CASSLFGTDLYKQYF.

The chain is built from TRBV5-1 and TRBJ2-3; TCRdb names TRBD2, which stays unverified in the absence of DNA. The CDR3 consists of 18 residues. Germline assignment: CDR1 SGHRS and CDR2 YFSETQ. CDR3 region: CASSSGTTHLPTTDTQYF.

The CDR3 reads CASSGTRGPGNTIYF. The chain joins TRBV5-1 to TRBJ1-3; the D call of TRBD1 rests on TCRdb alone, since no DNA is present to check it. The germline V gene has CDR1 SGHRS and CDR2 YFSETQ. The CDR3 sequence is 15 residues long.

CDR3 in amino acids: CASRRTSGSPINYNEQFF. The chain carries TRBV12-3 or TRBV12-4 and TRBJ2-1; with no DNA, the TCRdb D assignment of TRBD2 cannot be verified. The length of the CDR3 is 18 residues.

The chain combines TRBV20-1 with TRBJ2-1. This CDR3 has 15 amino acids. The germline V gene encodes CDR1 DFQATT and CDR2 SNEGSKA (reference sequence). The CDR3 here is CSARERAALQETQFF.

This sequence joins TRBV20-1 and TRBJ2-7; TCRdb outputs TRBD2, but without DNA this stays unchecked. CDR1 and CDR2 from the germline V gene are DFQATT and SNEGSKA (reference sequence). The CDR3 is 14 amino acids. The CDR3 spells CSARDPTSNYEQYF.

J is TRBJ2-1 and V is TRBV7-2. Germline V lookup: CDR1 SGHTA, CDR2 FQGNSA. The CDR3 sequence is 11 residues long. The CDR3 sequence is CASSFADEQFF.

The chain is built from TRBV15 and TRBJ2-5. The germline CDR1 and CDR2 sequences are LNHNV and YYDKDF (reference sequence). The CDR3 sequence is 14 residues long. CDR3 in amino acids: CATSSRNDGETQYF.

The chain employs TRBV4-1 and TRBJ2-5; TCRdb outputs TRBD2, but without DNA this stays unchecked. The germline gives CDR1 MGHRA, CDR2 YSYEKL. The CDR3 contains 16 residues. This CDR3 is CASSDRGASSEETQYF.

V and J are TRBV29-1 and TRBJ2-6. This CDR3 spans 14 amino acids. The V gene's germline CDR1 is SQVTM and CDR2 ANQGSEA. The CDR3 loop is CSVAGLSGANVLTF.

CDR3 in amino acids: CASTGTDAYEQYF. V and J are TRBV5-1 and TRBJ2-7; TCRdb lists TRBD1, though no DNA is available to test this call. CDR1 and CDR2 (germline): SGHRS, YFSETQ. The CDR3 covers 13 residues.

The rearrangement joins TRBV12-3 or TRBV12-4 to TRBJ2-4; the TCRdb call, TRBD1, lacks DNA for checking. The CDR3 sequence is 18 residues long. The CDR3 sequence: CASSPGHPMELAKNIQYF.

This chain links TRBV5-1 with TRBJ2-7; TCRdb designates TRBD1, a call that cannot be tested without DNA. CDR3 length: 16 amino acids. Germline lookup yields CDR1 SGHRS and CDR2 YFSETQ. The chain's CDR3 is CASSLAEKDRRDEQYF. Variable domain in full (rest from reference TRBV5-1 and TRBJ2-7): KAGVTQTPRYLIKTRGQQVTLSCSPISGHRSVSWYQQTPGQGLQFLFEYFSETQRNKGNFPGRFSGRQFSNSRSEMNVSTLELGDSALYLCASSLAEKDRRDEQYFGPGTRLTVT.

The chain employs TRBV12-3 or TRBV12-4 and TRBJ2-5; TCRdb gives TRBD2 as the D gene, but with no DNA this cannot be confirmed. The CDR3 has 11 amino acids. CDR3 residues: CASSLGQRGSF.

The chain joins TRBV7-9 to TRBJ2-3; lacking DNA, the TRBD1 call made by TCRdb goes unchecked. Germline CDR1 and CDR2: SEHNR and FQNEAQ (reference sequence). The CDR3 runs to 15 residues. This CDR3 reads CASSLGPPWGDTQYF.

The CDR3 loop is CASSHPNSGLAGGQVRNEQFF. V usage is TRBV2 and J usage is TRBJ2-1; TCRdb picks TRBD2, but there is no DNA to check that call. The CDR3 runs to 21 residues. The germline V gene encodes CDR1 SNHLY and CDR2 FYNNEI. Looking up the rest from reference TRBV2 and TRBJ2-1 gives the full variable domain: EPEVTQTPSHQVTQMGQEVILRCVPISNHLYFYWYRQILGQKVEFLVSFYNNEISEKSEIFDDQFSVERPDGSNFTLKIRSTKLEDSAMYFCASSHPNSGLAGGQVRNEQFFGPGTRLTVL.

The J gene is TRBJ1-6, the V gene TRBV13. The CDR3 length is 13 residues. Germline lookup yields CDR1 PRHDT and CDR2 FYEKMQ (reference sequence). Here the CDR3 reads CASSGGSNSPLHF.

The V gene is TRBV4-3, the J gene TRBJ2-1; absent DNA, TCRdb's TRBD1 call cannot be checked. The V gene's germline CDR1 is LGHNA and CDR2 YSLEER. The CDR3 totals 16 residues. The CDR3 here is CASSLTWDRGLNEQFF.

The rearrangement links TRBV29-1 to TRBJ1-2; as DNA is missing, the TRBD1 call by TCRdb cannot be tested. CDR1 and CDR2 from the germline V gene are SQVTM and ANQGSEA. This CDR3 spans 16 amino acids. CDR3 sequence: CSVPGPGTEINYGYTF.

The CDR3 spells CASSPRGTSMDNEQFF. The V and J genes are TRBV7-3 and TRBJ2-1; TCRdb designates TRBD2, a call that cannot be tested without DNA. This CDR3 comprises 16 residues. CDR1 and CDR2 from the germline V gene are SGHTA and FQGTGA. Using reference TRBV7-3 and TRBJ2-1 for the parts outside the CDR3, the full variable domain is GAGVSQTPSNKVTEKGKYVELRCDPISGHTALYWYRQSLGQGPEFLIYFQGTGAADDSGLPNDRFFAVRPEGSVSTLKIQRTERGDSAVYLCASSPRGTSMDNEQFFGPGTRLTVL.

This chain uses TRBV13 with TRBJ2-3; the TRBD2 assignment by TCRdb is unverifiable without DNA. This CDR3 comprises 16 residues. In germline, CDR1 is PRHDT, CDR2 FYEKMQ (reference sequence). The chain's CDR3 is CASSFNLRALLDTQYF. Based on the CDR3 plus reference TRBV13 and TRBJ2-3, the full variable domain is AAGVIQSPRHLIKEKRETATLKCYPIPRHDTVYWYQQGPGQDPQFLISFYEKMQSDKGSIPDRFSAQQFSDYHSELNMSSLELGDSALYFCASSFNLRALLDTQYFGPGTRLTVL.

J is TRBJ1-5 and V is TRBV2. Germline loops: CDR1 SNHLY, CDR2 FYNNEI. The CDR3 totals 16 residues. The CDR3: CASSEGVRVGNQPQHF.

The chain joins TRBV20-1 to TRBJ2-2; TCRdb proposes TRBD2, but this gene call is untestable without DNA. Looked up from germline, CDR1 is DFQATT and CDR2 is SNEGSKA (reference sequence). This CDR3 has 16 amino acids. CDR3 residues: CSARTSGGLNTGELFF.